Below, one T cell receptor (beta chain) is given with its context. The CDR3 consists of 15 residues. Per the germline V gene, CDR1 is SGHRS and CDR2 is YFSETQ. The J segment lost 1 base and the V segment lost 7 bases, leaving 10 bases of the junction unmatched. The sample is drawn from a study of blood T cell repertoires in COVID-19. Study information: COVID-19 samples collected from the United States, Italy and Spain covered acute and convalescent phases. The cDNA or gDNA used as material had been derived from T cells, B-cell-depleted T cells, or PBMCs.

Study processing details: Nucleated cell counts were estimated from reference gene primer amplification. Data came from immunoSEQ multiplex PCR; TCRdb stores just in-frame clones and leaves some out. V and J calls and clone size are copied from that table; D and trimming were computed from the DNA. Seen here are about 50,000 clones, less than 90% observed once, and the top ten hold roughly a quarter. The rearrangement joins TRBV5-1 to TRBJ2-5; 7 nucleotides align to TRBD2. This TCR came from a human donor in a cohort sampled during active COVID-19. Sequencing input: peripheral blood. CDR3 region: CASRSTSRSQETQYF. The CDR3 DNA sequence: TGCGCCAGCCGGTCGACTAGCAGATCCCAAGAGACCCAGTACTTC.